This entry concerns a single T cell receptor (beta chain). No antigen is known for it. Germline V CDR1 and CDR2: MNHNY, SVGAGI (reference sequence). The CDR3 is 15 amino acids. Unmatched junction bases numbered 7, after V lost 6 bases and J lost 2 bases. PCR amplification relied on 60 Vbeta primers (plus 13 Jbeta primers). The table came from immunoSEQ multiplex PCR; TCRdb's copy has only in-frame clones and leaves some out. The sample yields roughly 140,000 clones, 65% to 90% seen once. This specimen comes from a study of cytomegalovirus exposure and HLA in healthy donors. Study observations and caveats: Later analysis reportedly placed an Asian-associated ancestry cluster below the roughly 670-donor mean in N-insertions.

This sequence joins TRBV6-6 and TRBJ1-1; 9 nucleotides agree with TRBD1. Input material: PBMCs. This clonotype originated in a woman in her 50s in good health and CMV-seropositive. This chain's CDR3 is CASRTGGMGNTEAFF. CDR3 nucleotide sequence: TGTGCCAGCAGAACAGGGGGCATGGGAAACACTGAAGCTTTCTTT.